The 27 T cell receptor beta chains below all came from one sample that was sequenced in a study of identical twins' blood T cells (dated by TCRdb to between 2011 and 2013). The method behind the library was 5' RACE. TCRdb records Illumina Genome Analyzer IIx as the sequencer. TCRdb reprocessing: public reads trimmed at Q25 with fastp, clones called with MiXCR, in-frame beta chains kept. Rows merge per CDR3 protein into single entries with the most common DNA and genes. This sample comprises fewer than 450,000 distinct CDR3 sequences, more than 25% of them detected only once. Around 5.6% of the sample is taken by the ten largest. The material sequenced was PBMCs. These receptors all come from a woman between 18 and 55 years old in good health.

For this clonotype: This may come from a read error, since a much larger clone is one base off. The chain links TRBV29-1 to TRBJ2-2; unclear D gene. Trimming removed 6 bases at V and 5 bases at J, with 7 bases between. CDR3 size: 11 residues. Germline CDR1 SQVTM, CDR2 ANQGSEA. The CDR3 here is CSVKRTGELFF. The DNA of the CDR3 is TGCAGCGTAAAGAGGACCGGGGAGCTGTTTTTT.

J is TRBJ1-2 and V is TRBV12-3 or TRBV12-4; D is uncertain. This CDR3 is 14 amino acids long. V lost 0 bases and J lost 7, with 12 bases in between. CDR3 amino acids: CASSLALSGRGYTF. In nucleotides, the CDR3 is TGTGCCAGCAGTTTAGCCTTGTCGGGCCGTGGCTACACCTTC.

The chain couples TRBV7-9 to TRBJ1-1; no definite D call. Between the trimmed V and J ends, which lost 0 bases and 3 bases, there was a span of 8 bases. The CDR3 runs to 14 residues. The germline V gene has CDR1 SEHNR and CDR2 FQNEAQ (reference sequence). CDR3 DNA sequence: TGTGCCAGCAGCTTAGCGTATGCCGACACTGAAGCTTTCTTT. This gives the protein CASSLAYADTEAFF.

The J gene is TRBJ2-7, the V gene TRBV10-3; weak D call: TRBD2 (6 bases). The CDR3 length is 11 residues. V dropped 6 bases and J dropped 6 bases, with 9 bases sitting between them. The germline V gene has CDR1 ENHRY and CDR2 SYGVKD. CDR3 sequence (DNA): TGTGCCATCAGGAAGGGAGGCGAGCAGTACTTC. As protein: CAIRKGGEQYF.

As to this clonotype: A read error may account for a junction end that differs from germline. This chain joins TRBV7-9 and TRBJ1-1; D not resolved. The V gene's germline CDR1 is SEHNR and CDR2 FQNEAQ (reference sequence). CDR3 length: 15 amino acids. The chain's CDR3 is CDSSLVFGEHTEAFF. The CDR3 DNA reads as TGTGACAGCAGCTTAGTCTTCGGTGAGCACACTGAAGCTTTCTTT.

The chain recombines TRBV29-1 with TRBJ2-2; D gene ambiguous. V gave up 1 base and J gave up 4 bases, with 10 bases separating them. The CDR3 has 14 residues. Germline-derived CDR1 and CDR2 are SQVTM and ANQGSEA. CDR3 loop: CSVEGLKATGELFF. The CDR3 coding sequence is TGCAGCGTTGAAGGGCTCAAGGCCACCGGGGAGCTGTTTTTT.

This clonotype came up once. The chain employs TRBV6-5 and TRBJ2-7, with TRBD1 as a possible D gene (6 bases). The CDR3 sequence is 13 residues long. Trimming left V 5 bases short and J 0 bases short, with 8 bases between. CDR1 and CDR2 (germline): MNHEY, SVGAGI. Written as DNA, the CDR3 is TGTGCCAGCAGTACAGGGAGCTCCTACGAGCAGTACTTC. Amino acid sequence: CASSTGSSYEQYF.

This clonotype was seen at least ten times. The V and J genes are TRBV5-1 and TRBJ1-5; perhaps TRBD1 as D (5 bases). V gave up 0 bases and J gave up 7 bases, with 8 bases separating them. The CDR3 extends over 13 amino acids. Per germline, CDR1 SGHRS and CDR2 YFSETQ. The CDR3 region is CASSLDGTQPQHF. In DNA, the CDR3 is TGCGCCAGCAGCTTGGACGGGACCCAGCCCCAGCATTTT.

This clonotype was observed a handful of times. This chain joins TRBV3-1 and TRBJ1-1; TRBD1 matches 8 bases. The V gene's germline CDR1 is LGHDT and CDR2 YNNKEL (reference sequence). The ends lost 1 base at V and 7 bases at J; junction bases unmatched: 2. The CDR3 has 13 residues. CDR3 nucleotide sequence: TGTGCCAGCAGCCAAGCCGGGACAGGTGAAGCTTTCTTT. Its protein is CASSQAGTGEAFF.

The V and J genes are TRBV19 and TRBJ2-1; no clear D. With 5 bases removed from V and 0 bases from J, the gap between germline ends came to 8 bases. This CDR3 contains 14 residues. From germline, CDR1 is LNHDA and CDR2 SQIVND (reference sequence). Here the CDR3 reads CASSEVTSYNEQFF. The CDR3 DNA is TGTGCCAGTAGTGAGGTTACCTCCTACAATGAGCAGTTCTTC.

This rearrangement joins TRBV20-1 to TRBJ2-3, with TRBD1 matching 10 bases. J lost 3 bases, V lost 3 bases, and 3 bases had no gene match. Germline V gives CDR1 DFQATT, CDR2 SNEGSKA (reference sequence). CDR3 length: 14 residues. The CDR3 here is CSARRTGGTDTQYF. The CDR3 bases are TGCAGTGCTAGGAGGACAGGGGGGACAGATACGCAGTATTTT.

This clonotype was found a few times. V and J are TRBV27 and TRBJ2-7; TRBD2 aligns across 9 bases. This CDR3 spans 15 amino acids. V lost 2 bases and J lost 5; bases outside the gene matches: 7. The V gene's germline CDR1 is MNHEY and CDR2 SMNVEV (reference sequence). The CDR3 loop is CASSLIIAGAHEQYF. The CDR3 bases are TGTGCCAGCAGTTTAATAATAGCGGGGGCACACGAGCAGTACTTC.

The chain recombines TRBV29-1 with TRBJ2-7; TRBD1 aligns across 7 bases. The germline V gene encodes CDR1 SQVTM and CDR2 ANQGSEA. The CDR3 runs 12 residues. V lost 7 bases to trimming and J lost 6 bases; unmatched junction nucleotides: 9. The chain's CDR3 is CSAMTGRSEQYF. In DNA form, the CDR3 reads TGCAGCGCGATGACAGGGAGAAGCGAGCAGTACTTC.

CDR3 DNA: TGTGCCAGCATCCGACAGGGGGGAAATGGCTACACCTTC. This translates into CASIRQGGNGYTF. The chain has TRBV6-5 and TRBJ1-2; the match to TRBD1 covers 9 bases. This CDR3 spans 13 amino acids. V dropped 7 bases and J dropped 6; count of bases not matched to a gene: 6. Germline-derived CDR1 and CDR2 are MNHEY and SVGAGI.

This clonotype turned up a few times. The CDR3 region has the DNA TGCGCCAGCAGCTCGGGACAGGATGGCTACACCTTC. Its translation: CASSSGQDGYTF. The V gene is TRBV5-1, the J gene TRBJ1-2; 8 bases are shared with TRBD1. The CDR3 is 12 residues long. Trimming cost V 3 bases and J 6 bases; bases outside gene matches: 1. CDR1 is SGHRS, CDR2 YFSETQ, per germline.

The table lists this clonotype with many counts. The chain is built from TRBV20-1 and TRBJ2-7; D is undetermined. Germline V gives CDR1 DFQATT, CDR2 SNEGSKA (reference sequence). Trimming cost V 3 bases and J 4 bases, with 10 bases left between them. The CDR3 extends over 12 amino acids. In DNA, the CDR3 is TGCAGTGCTAGTGTACCCTCGTACGAGCAGTACTTC. Translating it yields CSASVPSYEQYF.

The CDR3, as DNA: TGTGCTAGTGTTCCCGAGCTAGGGGAGCTGTTTTTT. Protein product: CASVPELGELFF. This chain links TRBV12-5 with TRBJ2-2, with D unresolved. CDR1 and CDR2 (germline): LGHNT, FRNRAP. The CDR3 is 12 residues long. With 7 bases removed from V and 8 bases from J, the gap between germline ends came to 11 bases.

With regard to this clonotype: It may be a read error: a sequence one base away is much more abundant. This chain uses TRBV5-6 with TRBJ1-3; D unclear. Looked up from germline, CDR1 is SGHDT and CDR2 is YYEEEE. The CDR3 has 16 amino acids. This chain's CDR3 is CASGFGWGSSGNTIYF. The CDR3 nucleotides read TGTGCCAGCGGCTTCGGATGGGGAAGCTCTGGAAACACCATATATTTT.

This clonotype showed up just a few times. The chain is built from TRBV28 and TRBJ1-6; no firm D call. Germline lookup yields CDR1 MDHEN and CDR2 SYDVKM. The CDR3 consists of 12 residues. V was pared by 3 bases and J by 10 bases, with 7 bases between. The CDR3 DNA reads as TGTGCCAGCAGTTTCCGAAAGTCACCCCTCCACTTT. Its translation: CASSFRKSPLHF.

The sample holds a few counts of this clonotype. This rearrangement joins TRBV5-1 to TRBJ2-2; tentatively, D is TRBD1 (5 bases). This CDR3 has 14 amino acids. V lost 0 bases and J 3 bases, leaving 6 bases between the germline ends. Germline values: CDR1 SGHRS, CDR2 YFSETQ. The DNA of the CDR3 is TGCGCCAGCAGCTTGGAGGGGTACACCGGGGAGCTGTTTTTT. This sequence encodes CASSLEGYTGELFF.

This clonotype appeared a few times. The rearrangement uses TRBV19 and TRBJ2-5; the D is unclear. The V end was cut by 6 bases, the J end by 9 bases, with 14 bases between. The CDR3 loop spans 12 amino acids. Germline lookup yields CDR1 LNHDA and CDR2 SQIVND (reference sequence). In DNA form, the CDR3 reads TGTGCCAGTAGAGAATTCGGTGGGTCCCAGTACTTC. Protein product: CASREFGGSQYF.

The chain combines TRBV10-3 with TRBJ1-1; the D is unclear. Trimming took 10 bases from V and 8 from J, leaving 14 bases between them. The germline CDR1 and CDR2 sequences are ENHRY and SYGVKD. This CDR3 is 11 amino acids long. CDR3 DNA: TGTGCCACCAGCGATGGTACCGAAGCTTTCTTT. As protein: CATSDGTEAFF.

V and J are TRBV27 and TRBJ1-1; tentatively, D is TRBD1 (5 bases). V was shortened by 7 bases and J by 4 bases, with 19 bases between the two germline ends. Germline values: CDR1 MNHEY, CDR2 SMNVEV (reference sequence). The CDR3 has 15 residues. CDR3 DNA sequence: TGTGCCAGCACGCCCCGGGCCGGCCAGGGCACTGAAGCTTTCTTT. As protein: CASTPRAGQGTEAFF.

The V and J genes are TRBV7-7 and TRBJ1-3, with 7 bases that match TRBD1. Germline V gene data show CDR1 as SSHAT and CDR2 as FNYEAQ (reference sequence). This CDR3 region has 14 residues. The CDR3 DNA follows: TGTGCTAGCTCCGAAGGGGGCCGTGGAAACACCATATATTTT. Translating gives CASSEGGRGNTIYF.

This clonotype was seen ten or more times. The chain uses TRBV6-2 or TRBV6-3 and TRBJ1-5; D is ambiguous. Per the germline V gene, CDR1 is MNHEY and CDR2 is SVGEGT. The germline V and J ends were trimmed by 7 bases and 5 bases, with 9 bases remaining between them. This CDR3 spans 12 amino acids. The DNA of the CDR3 is TGTGCCAGCACCCGACGGGATCAGCCCCAGCATTTT. Translation gives CASTRRDQPQHF.

V and J are TRBV25-1 and TRBJ1-2; tentative D call: TRBD1 (6 bases). Germline lookup yields CDR1 MGHDK and CDR2 SYGVNS. The CDR3 extends over 16 amino acids. The V and J ends lost 2 bases and 6 bases respectively, with 19 bases between them. The CDR3 bases are TGTGCCAGCAGTGAAGGAATAGCAGGGGATCAGAATGGCTACACCTTC. Protein product: CASSEGIAGDQNGYTF.

This clonotype was picked up many times. The chain couples TRBV6-4 to TRBJ2-2; tentatively, D is TRBD2 (6 bases). Germline-derived CDR1 and CDR2 are MRHNA and SNTAGT. The V gene lost 2 bases and the J gene lost 6 bases, with 7 bases spanning the gap. The CDR3 contains 13 residues. The DNA for the CDR3 is TGTGCCAGCAGTGACGGCGGGGCCGGGGAGCTGTTTTTT. Its protein is CASSDGGAGELFF.